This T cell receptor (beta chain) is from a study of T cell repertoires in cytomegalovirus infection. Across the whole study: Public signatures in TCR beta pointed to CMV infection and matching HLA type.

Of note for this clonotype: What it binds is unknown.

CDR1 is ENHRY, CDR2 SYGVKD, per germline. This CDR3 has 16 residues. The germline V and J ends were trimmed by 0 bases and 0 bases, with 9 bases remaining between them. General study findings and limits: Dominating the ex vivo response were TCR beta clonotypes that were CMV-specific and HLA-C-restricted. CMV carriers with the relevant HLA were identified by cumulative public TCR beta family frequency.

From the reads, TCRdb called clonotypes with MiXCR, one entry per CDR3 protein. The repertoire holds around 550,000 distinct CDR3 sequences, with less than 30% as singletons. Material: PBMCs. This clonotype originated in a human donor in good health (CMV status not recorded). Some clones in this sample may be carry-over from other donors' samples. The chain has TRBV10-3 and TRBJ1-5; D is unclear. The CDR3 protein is CAISESGGYSNQPQHF. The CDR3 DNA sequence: TGTGCCATCAGTGAGTCAGGAGGGTATAGCAATCAGCCCCAGCATTTT.